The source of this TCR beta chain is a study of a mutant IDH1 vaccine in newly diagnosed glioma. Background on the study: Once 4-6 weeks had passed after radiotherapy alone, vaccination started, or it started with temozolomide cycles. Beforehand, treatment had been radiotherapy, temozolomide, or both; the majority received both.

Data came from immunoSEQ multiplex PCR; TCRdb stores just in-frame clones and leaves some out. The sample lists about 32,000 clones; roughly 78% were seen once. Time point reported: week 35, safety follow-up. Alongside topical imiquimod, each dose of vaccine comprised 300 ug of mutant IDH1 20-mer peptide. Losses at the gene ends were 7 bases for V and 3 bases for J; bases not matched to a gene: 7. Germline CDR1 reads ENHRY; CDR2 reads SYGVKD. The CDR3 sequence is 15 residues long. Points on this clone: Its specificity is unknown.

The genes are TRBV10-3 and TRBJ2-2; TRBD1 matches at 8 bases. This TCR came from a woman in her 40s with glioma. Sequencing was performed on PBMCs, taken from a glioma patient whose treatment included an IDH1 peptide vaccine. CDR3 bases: TGTGCCATCAAATCAGGGGGCGCGGACACCGGGGAGCTGTTTTTT. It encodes CAIKSGGADTGELFF.